The 9 T cell receptor beta chains below come from one sample, sequenced in a study of cytomegalovirus exposure and HLA in healthy donors. PCR used 60 Vbeta primers and 13 Jbeta primers. Using immunoSEQ multiplex PCR, the repertoire was profiled, and TCRdb retains in-frame clones only, with some absent. The sample has around 230,000 clones; over 75% are singletons. Input material: PBMCs. The origin of the receptors is a male donor in good health and CMV-seronegative.

The chain joins TRBV5-1 to TRBJ2-5; 7 positions match TRBD2. Losses at the gene ends were 1 base for V and 3 bases for J; bases not matched to a gene: 6. Germline CDR1 reads SGHRS; CDR2 reads YFSETQ. This CDR3 comprises 15 residues. Here the CDR3 reads CASSLMGEGKETQYF. The DNA of the CDR3 is TGCGCCAGCAGCTTGATGGGGGAGGGCAAAGAGACCCAGTACTTC.

This clone was picked up a small number of times. J is TRBJ1-2 and V is TRBV6-6, with a possible D match to TRBD1 (6 bases). Trimming cost V 0 bases and J 7 bases, with 6 bases left between them. CDR3 length: 12 residues. Germline CDR1 and CDR2: MNHNY and SVGAGI (reference sequence). This CDR3 is CASSYSGGGYTF. CDR3 DNA sequence: TGTGCCAGCAGTTACTCAGGGGGTGGCTACACCTTC.

The chain combines TRBV28 with TRBJ1-1; D uncertain. Germline CDR1 and CDR2: MDHEN and SYDVKM. The CDR3 loop spans 14 amino acids. Trimming removed 7 bases from V and 4 bases from J, with 16 bases in between. DNA for the CDR3: TGTGCCAGCACTAGAGACCCGAAGAGCACTGAAGCTTTCTTT. Translation: CASTRDPKSTEAFF.

The genes are TRBV6-5 and TRBJ2-5, with D uncertain. The DNA end is a closer match to TRBJ2-7, so the J assignment may be wrong. The CDR3 sequence is 16 residues long. Germline V gene data show CDR1 as MNHEY and CDR2 as SVGAGI. The CDR3 loop reads CASSYSSQRGDYEQYF. The DNA for the CDR3 is TGTGCCAGCAGTTACTCTTCCCAGCGTGGGGACTACGAGCAGTACTTC.

This rearrangement joins TRBV14 to TRBJ2-7, with D possibly being TRBD2 (5 bases). CDR3 length equals 16 residues. Per the germline V gene, CDR1 is SGHDN and CDR2 is FVKESK. V was cut by 1 base and J by 4 bases, with 17 bases left in between. The CDR3 nucleotides are TGTGCCAGCAGCCAAGTAATCAGGACGGGAAAGTACGAGCAGTACTTC. It yields the protein CASSQVIRTGKYEQYF.

The V gene is TRBV19, the J gene TRBJ1-1, with D perhaps matching TRBD1 (5 bases). Between the trimmed V and J ends, which lost 8 bases and 6 bases, there was a span of 16 bases. Germline V gene lookup returns CDR1 LNHDA and CDR2 SQIVND (reference sequence). This CDR3 is 13 amino acids long. The DNA of the CDR3 is TGTGCCAGTGTCCCCGAGGGGAGGCCTGAAGCTTTCTTT. This gives the protein CASVPEGRPEAFF.

The rearrangement joins TRBV5-1 to TRBJ2-5, with TRBD1 identical over 7 bases. V gave up 0 bases and J gave up 5 bases; unmatched junction bases: 10. In germline, CDR1 is SGHRS, CDR2 YFSETQ. The CDR3 contains 16 residues. In DNA, the CDR3 is TGCGCCAGCAGCTTGGGCCGGGACAGTGACGGGGAGACCCAGTACTTC. Amino acid sequence: CASSLGRDSDGETQYF.

The rearrangement links TRBV7-8 to TRBJ2-1; TRBD2 agrees at 8 bases. The germline gives CDR1 SGHVS, CDR2 FQNEAQ. V lost 3 bases and J lost 5; bases outside the gene matches: 3. This CDR3 comprises 14 residues. CDR3 region: CASSLTSVNNEQFF. The CDR3 DNA follows: TGTGCCAGCAGCTTGACTAGCGTCAACAATGAGCAGTTCTTC.

This clone was observed a few times. The DNA for the CDR3 is TGTGCCAGTAGTATAGGGGGGACAGGGCTGAATGAGCAGTTCTTC. It is translated as CASSIGGTGLNEQFF. The chain carries TRBV19 and TRBJ2-1; 9 positions agree with TRBD1. CDR3 size: 15 residues. J gave up 7 bases and V 1 base, and 5 bases lay outside the gene matches. CDR1 is LNHDA, CDR2 SQIVND, per germline (reference sequence).